These 25 T cell receptor beta chains were all obtained from the same sample, sequenced in a study of CD8 T cells in ankylosing spondylitis. General study results and limits: It appeared that ankylosing spondylitis blood was characterized by a TCR beta motif of about 8 highly homologous variants.

Via MiXCR, TCRdb re-called the 5' RACE reads, giving one row per CDR3 protein. The sample consists of roughly 90,000 distinct CDR3 sequences, about 9% of them appearing once. No antigen has been assigned to these receptors. The sample was blood, either unsorted or a sorted T cell fraction (not recorded which). The receptors were gathered from a male donor with ankylosing spondylitis.

This clonotype was seen only a few times. The chain uses TRBV19 and TRBJ1-5; a possible D gene is TRBD1 (5 bases). Germline loops: CDR1 LNHDA, CDR2 SQIVND (reference sequence). The CDR3 has 14 residues. V dropped 10 bases and J dropped 4 bases, with 17 bases sitting between them. CDR3 bases: TGTGCCACCCGGGACGGTGTTTGGAATCAGCCCCAGCATTTT. Translated: CATRDGVWNQPQHF.

This clonotype was observed many times. The V call is TRBV12-3 or TRBV12-4, the J call TRBJ1-4; the D gene is possibly TRBD1 (6 bases). V shed 5 bases and J shed 6 bases, with 16 bases lying between them. The CDR3 spans 15 residues. The CDR3 nucleotides are TGTGCCAGCAGTGGGGACACCGGGAAATATGAAAAACTGTTTTTT. Protein product: CASSGDTGKYEKLFF.

This clonotype has a count of ten or more. The rearrangement joins TRBV7-9 to TRBJ2-7; D is tentatively TRBD1 or TRBD2 (5 bases each). V lost 4 bases and J lost 5, with 18 bases in between. Germline V gene sequence: CDR1 SEHNR, CDR2 FQNEAQ (reference sequence). There are 15 residues in the CDR3. The CDR3 nucleotides read TGTGCCAGCAGCTCCTTGGGGGTCTTAGTCCACGAGCAGTACTTC. It yields the protein CASSSLGVLVHEQYF.

This clonotype was found a few times. The chain couples TRBV3-1 to TRBJ1-1; no firm D call. V lost 4 bases to trimming and J lost 4 bases, with 16 bases between them. The CDR3 spans 15 residues. Germline V gives CDR1 LGHDT, CDR2 YNNKEL (reference sequence). For the CDR3, the DNA is TGTGCCAGCAGCCCCGAGGAGGGAAGACTCACTGAAGCTTTCTTT. Encoded protein: CASSPEEGRLTEAFF. Using reference TRBV3-1 and TRBJ1-1 for the parts outside the CDR3, the full variable domain is DTAVSQTPKYLVTQMGNDKSIKCEQNLGHDTMYWYKQDSKKFLKIMFSYNNKELIINETVPNRFSPKSPDKAHLNLHINSLELGDSAVYFCASSPEEGRLTEAFFGQGTRLTVV.

This clonotype has at least ten counts. The chain uses TRBV12-3 or TRBV12-4 and TRBJ2-1; 7 nucleotides agree with TRBD2. This CDR3 comprises 13 residues. The junction had 11 bases not matched to a gene; V was cut back by 11 bases and J by 7 bases. The CDR3 loop reads CACVGGRFNEQFF. The CDR3 DNA reads as TGTGCCTGTGTTGGCGGGAGATTTAATGAGCAGTTCTTC.

The chain employs TRBV27 and TRBJ2-4; 8 bases fit TRBD1. The germline V gene encodes CDR1 MNHEY and CDR2 SMNVEV (reference sequence). The CDR3 contains 16 residues. The V and J ends lost 5 bases and 6 bases, in that order; junction bases with no gene match: 12. CDR3 amino acids: CASSTSQGEVGNIQYF. The CDR3 DNA sequence: TGTGCCAGCAGTACTTCACAGGGGGAGGTTGGAAACATTCAGTACTTC.

The chain couples TRBV12-3 or TRBV12-4 to TRBJ1-1; no firm D call. CDR3 size: 13 residues. V was cut by 7 bases and J by 2 bases, with 11 bases left in between. CDR3 loop: CASMGTLNTEAFF. CDR3 bases: TGTGCCAGCATGGGCACGTTAAACACTGAAGCTTTCTTT.

This clonotype was seen at least ten times. The chain has TRBV11-2 and TRBJ2-2; TRBD2 agrees at 8 bases. Per germline, CDR1 SGHAT and CDR2 FQNNGV. The CDR3 totals 21 residues. J was trimmed by 3 bases and V by 3 bases; bases with no gene match: 21. CDR3 residues: CASSLEPPGLDLIPDTGELFF. As DNA, the CDR3 is TGTGCCAGCAGCTTGGAACCCCCGGGACTAGATTTGATTCCCGACACCGGGGAGCTGTTTTTT.

V is TRBV20-1 and J is TRBJ2-1; 10 bases are a match to TRBD2. The CDR3 sequence is 18 residues long. Germline V gene lookup returns CDR1 DFQATT and CDR2 SNEGSKA (reference sequence). Losses at the gene ends were 6 bases for V and 12 bases for J; bases not matched to a gene: 26. CDR3 protein: CSARVGGRASGRVGGQFF. In DNA, the CDR3 is TGCAGTGCCCGGGTAGGGGGCAGGGCTAGCGGGAGAGTTGGTGGGCAGTTCTTC.

This clonotype has more than one count but fewer than ten. The chain is built from TRBV3-1 and TRBJ1-1, with no clear D. V shed 4 bases and J shed 0 bases, with 9 bases lying between them. Germline CDR1 and CDR2: LGHDT and YNNKEL (reference sequence). The CDR3 sequence is 14 residues long. CDR3 protein: CASSPGWVNTEAFF. CDR3 sequence (DNA): TGTGCCAGCAGCCCGGGGTGGGTGAACACTGAAGCTTTCTTT.

This chain links TRBV20-1 with TRBJ1-3; D not resolved. V lost 0 bases, J lost 0 bases, and 12 bases lay in between. The CDR3 runs to 16 residues. The germline V gene has CDR1 DFQATT and CDR2 SNEGSKA (reference sequence). The CDR3 DNA follows: TGCAGTGCTAGAGAGAACAGCTGGAGCTCTGGAAACACCATATATTTT. Translating it yields CSARENSWSSGNTIYF.

V gene TRBV4-1 combines with J gene TRBJ2-1; possibly TRBD1 for D (6 bases). Between the trimmed V and J ends, which lost 4 bases and 12 bases, there was a span of 10 bases. This CDR3 has 11 amino acids. The germline V gene has CDR1 MGHRA and CDR2 YSYEKL. CDR3 DNA: TGCGCCAGCAGCCCCGGGACACGGCAGTTCTTC. It translates to CASSPGTRQFF.

This clonotype was recorded many times. The chain uses TRBV11-2 and TRBJ2-7; D is perhaps TRBD1 (6 bases). Germline V gene data show CDR1 as SGHAT and CDR2 as FQNNGV. CDR3 length: 15 residues. Trimming stripped 1 base from V and 3 bases from J, with 13 bases between. The CDR3 DNA follows: TGTGCCAGCAGCTTAGCTCCTGGGGGCGTCTACGAGCAGTACGTC. It codes for CASSLAPGGVYEQYV.

CDR3 coding DNA: TGCGCCAGCAGCCAAGAATTGGTCAGGCCCCAGCATTTT. Translated, it gives CASSQELVRPQHF. J is TRBJ1-5 and V is TRBV4-1; D is ambiguous. V shed 0 bases and J shed 9 bases, with 9 bases lying between them. The CDR3 covers 13 residues. Germline CDR1 and CDR2: MGHRA and YSYEKL.

This rearrangement joins TRBV5-1 to TRBJ2-1; 9 nucleotides agree with TRBD2. V shed 2 bases, J shed 3 bases, and the junction held 3 bases outside the gene matches. This CDR3 region has 15 residues. CDR1 is SGHRS, CDR2 YFSETQ, per germline. CDR3 region: CASSFSGSHYNEQFF. In nucleotides, the CDR3 is TGCGCCAGCAGCTTTAGCGGGAGTCACTACAATGAGCAGTTCTTC.

This clonotype has at least ten counts. DNA for the CDR3: TGCGCCAGCAGCTTGGGGACGGGAATGTACGAGCAGTACGTC. Protein sequence: CASSLGTGMYEQYV. This chain joins TRBV5-1 and TRBJ2-7, with TRBD2 as a possible D gene (5 bases). The germline CDR1 and CDR2 sequences are SGHRS and YFSETQ. The CDR3 has 14 amino acids. V was trimmed by 0 bases and J by 4 bases, leaving 11 bases between them.

J is TRBJ1-2 and V is TRBV20-1, with D possibly matching TRBD1 (5 bases). CDR3 size: 14 residues. Germline CDR1 DFQATT, CDR2 SNEGSKA (reference sequence). With 0 bases removed from V and 4 bases from J, the gap between germline ends came to 12 bases. The CDR3 is CSARDPLDSYGYTF. In nucleotides, the CDR3 is TGCAGTGCTAGAGACCCCCTTGACAGCTATGGCTACACCTTC.

This clonotype was found a few times. V is TRBV21-1 and J is TRBJ2-7; the D call of TRBD1 is as the table states it, not checked on the DNA. TRBV21-1 counts as a pseudogene. This CDR3 spans 17 amino acids. The CDR3 nucleotides read TGTGCCAGCAGCAAGGGGGAGGGGGCGTTCGTCACAGCGGAGCAGTACGTC. Its translation: CASSKGEGAFVTAEQYV.

This clonotype was recorded many times. The rearrangement links TRBV5-1 to TRBJ2-1; D may match TRBD1 or TRBD2 (5 bases each). CDR1 and CDR2 from the germline V gene are SGHRS and YFSETQ. This CDR3 contains 13 residues. The V end was cut by 4 bases, the J end by 8 bases, with 13 bases between. Here the CDR3 DNA reads TGCGCCAGCAGCAGGGGACGTCCCGATGAGCAGTTCTTC. Translating gives CASSRGRPDEQFF.

This clonotype was observed at least ten times. The rearrangement joins TRBV20-1 to TRBJ2-7; the D call may be TRBD1 or TRBD2 (5 bases each). This CDR3 comprises 16 residues. The germline V gene has CDR1 DFQATT and CDR2 SNEGSKA (reference sequence). V was clipped by 0 bases and J by 2 bases, with 17 bases between them. The CDR3 nucleotides are TGCAGTGCTAGAGATGCCTCCGGGACGGAAACCTACGAGCAGTACTTC. Amino acid sequence: CSARDASGTETYEQYF.

This clonotype was counted a few times. The chain recombines TRBV11-2 with TRBJ1-5, with D hard to call. This CDR3 is 15 amino acids long. Trimming removed 0 bases at V and 4 bases at J, with 10 bases between. Per the germline V gene, CDR1 is SGHAT and CDR2 is FQNNGV. In DNA form, the CDR3 reads TGTGCCAGCAGCTTAGATCTCGGACTAAATCAGCCCCAGCATTTT. Translated, it gives CASSLDLGLNQPQHF.

In its sample, this clonotype was seen a few times. The chain employs TRBV27 and TRBJ2-7, with 11 bases lining up with TRBD2. Germline loops: CDR1 MNHEY, CDR2 SMNVEV (reference sequence). Trimming cost V 5 bases and J 6 bases; bases outside gene matches: 6. The CDR3 consists of 14 residues. The CDR3 protein is CASSPALAGAEQYF. DNA for the CDR3: TGTGCCAGCAGTCCAGCACTAGCGGGAGCCGAGCAGTACTTC.

This clonotype occurred many times. The chain couples TRBV15 to TRBJ2-1; maybe TRBD1 (5 bases). The germline CDR1 and CDR2 sequences are LNHNV and YYDKDF (reference sequence). Trimming removed 4 bases from V and 3 bases from J, with 13 bases in between. This CDR3 has 15 amino acids. The CDR3 DNA sequence: TGTGCCACCAGCAACCCCCGGACAATCTACAATGAGCAGTTCTTC. It translates to CATSNPRTIYNEQFF. The full variable domain, with the rest looked up from reference TRBV15 and TRBJ2-1, is DAMVIQNPRYQVTQFGKPVTLSCSQTLNHNVMYWYQQKSSQAPKLLFHYYDKDFNNEADTPDNFQSRRPNTSFCFLDIRSPGLGDTAMYLCATSNPRTIYNEQFFGPGTRLTVL.

This clonotype has just a few counts. The chain employs TRBV5-6 and TRBJ2-1, with TRBD1 matching over 9 bases. Germline loops: CDR1 SGHDT, CDR2 YYEEEE. The CDR3 consists of 11 residues. V was pared by 2 bases and J by 16 bases, with 4 bases of the junction left unmatched. The CDR3 coding sequence is TGTGCCAGCAGCTTCGGACAGGGGCAATTCTTC. Translation: CASSFGQGQFF.

This clonotype occurred many times. The chain employs TRBV27 and TRBJ2-7; D gene ambiguous. The CDR3 extends over 13 amino acids. Germline assignment: CDR1 MNHEY and CDR2 SMNVEV (reference sequence). V shed 5 bases and J shed 0 bases, with 8 bases lying between them. CDR3 loop: CASSRAPSYEQYV. The DNA of the CDR3 is TGTGCCAGCAGTCGGGCCCCCTCCTACGAGCAGTACGTC.